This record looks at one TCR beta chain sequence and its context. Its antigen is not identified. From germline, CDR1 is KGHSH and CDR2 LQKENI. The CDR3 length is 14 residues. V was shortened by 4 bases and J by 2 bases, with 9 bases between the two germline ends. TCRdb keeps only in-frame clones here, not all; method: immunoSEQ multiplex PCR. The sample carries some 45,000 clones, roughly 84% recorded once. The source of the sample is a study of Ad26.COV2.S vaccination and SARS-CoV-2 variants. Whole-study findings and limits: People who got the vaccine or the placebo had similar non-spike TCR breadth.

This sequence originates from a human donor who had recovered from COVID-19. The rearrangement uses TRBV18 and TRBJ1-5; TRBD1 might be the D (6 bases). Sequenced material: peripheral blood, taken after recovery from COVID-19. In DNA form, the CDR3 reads TGTGCCAGCTCACATGGACAGCGCAATCAGCCCCAGCATTTT. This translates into CASSHGQRNQPQHF. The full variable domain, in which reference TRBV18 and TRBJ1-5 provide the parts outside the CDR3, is NAGVMQNPRHLVRRRGQEARLRCSPMKGHSHVYWYRQLPEEGLKFMVYLQKENIIDESGMPKERFSAEFPKEGPSILRIQQVVRGDSAAYFCASSHGQRNQPQHFGDGTRLSIL.